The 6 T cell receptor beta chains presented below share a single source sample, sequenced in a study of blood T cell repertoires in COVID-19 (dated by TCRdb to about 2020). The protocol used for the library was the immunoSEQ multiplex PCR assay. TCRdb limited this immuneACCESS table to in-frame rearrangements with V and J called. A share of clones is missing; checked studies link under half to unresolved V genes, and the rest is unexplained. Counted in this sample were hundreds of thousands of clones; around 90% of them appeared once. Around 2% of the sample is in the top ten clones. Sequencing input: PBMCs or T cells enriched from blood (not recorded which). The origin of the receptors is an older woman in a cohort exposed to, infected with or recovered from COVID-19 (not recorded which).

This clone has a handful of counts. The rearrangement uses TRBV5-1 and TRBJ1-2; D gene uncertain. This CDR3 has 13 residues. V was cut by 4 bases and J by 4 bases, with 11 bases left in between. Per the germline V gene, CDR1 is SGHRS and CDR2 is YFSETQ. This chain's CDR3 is CASSPRGGYGYTF. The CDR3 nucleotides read TGCGCCAGCAGCCCCCGGGGAGGCTATGGCTACACCTTC.

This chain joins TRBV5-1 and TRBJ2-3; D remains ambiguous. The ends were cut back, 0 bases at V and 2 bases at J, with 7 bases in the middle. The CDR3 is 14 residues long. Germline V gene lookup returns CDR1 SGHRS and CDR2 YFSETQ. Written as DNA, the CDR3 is TGCGCCAGCAGCTTGGCGGTAGACACAGATACGCAGTATTTT. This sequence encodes CASSLAVDTDTQYF.

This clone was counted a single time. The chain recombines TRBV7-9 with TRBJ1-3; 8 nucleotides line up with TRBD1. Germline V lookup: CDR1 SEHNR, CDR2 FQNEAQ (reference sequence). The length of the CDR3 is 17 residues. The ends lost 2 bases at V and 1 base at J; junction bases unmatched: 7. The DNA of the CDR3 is TGTGCCAGCAGCTTAAATCTTGGGACAGGTTCTGGAAACACCATATATTTT. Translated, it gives CASSLNLGTGSGNTIYF.

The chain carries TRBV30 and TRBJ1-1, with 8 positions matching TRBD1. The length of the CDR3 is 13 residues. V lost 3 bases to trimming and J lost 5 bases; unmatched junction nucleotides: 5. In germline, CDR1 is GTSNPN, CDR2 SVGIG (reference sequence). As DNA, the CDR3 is TGTGCCTGGAGAGTAACAGGGGGTACTGAAGCTTTCTTT. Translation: CAWRVTGGTEAFF.

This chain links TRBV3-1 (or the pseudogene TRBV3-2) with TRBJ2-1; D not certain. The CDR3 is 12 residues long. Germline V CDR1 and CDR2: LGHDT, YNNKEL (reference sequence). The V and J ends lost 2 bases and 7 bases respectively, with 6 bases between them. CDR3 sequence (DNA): TGTGCCAGCAGCCAATCCGGTAATGAGCAGTTCTTC. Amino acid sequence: CASSQSGNEQFF.

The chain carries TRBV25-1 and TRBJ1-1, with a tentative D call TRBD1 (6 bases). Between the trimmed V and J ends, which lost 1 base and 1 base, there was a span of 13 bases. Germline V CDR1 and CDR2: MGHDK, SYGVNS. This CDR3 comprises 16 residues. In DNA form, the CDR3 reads TGTGCCAGCAGTGAATCCCAGGGGAGGGGGAACACTGAAGCTTTCTTT. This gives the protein CASSESQGRGNTEAFF.